This entry concerns a single TCR beta chain. TCRdb itself ran the 5' RACE reads through MiXCR, one entry per CDR3 protein. The data show around 550,000 distinct CDR3 sequences, with roughly 19% seen just once and roughly an eighth held by the top ten. The CDR3 totals 16 residues. Trimming removed 0 bases from V and 4 bases from J, with 18 bases in between. Germline lookup yields CDR1 SQVTM and CDR2 ANQGSEA. This sample stems from a study of T cells after yellow fever vaccination. The material sequenced was PBMCs, taken 15 days after the yellow fever booster vaccination. This TCR was recovered from a man aged 25-45 years who received the YFV17D yellow fever vaccine. This chain links TRBV29-1 with TRBJ1-2, with TRBD1 as a possible D gene (6 bases). The CDR3 nucleotides are TGCAGCGTTGAAGATCCCGCAGGGGAGGAATGCTATGGCTACACCTTC. Translating it yields CSVEDPAGEECYGYTF. Looking up the rest from reference TRBV29-1 and TRBJ1-2 gives the full variable domain: SAVISQKPSRDICQRGTSLTIQCQVDSQVTMMFWYRQQPGQSLTLIATANQGSEATYESGFVIDKFPISRPNLTFSTLTVSNMSPEDSSIYLCSVEDPAGEECYGYTFGSGTRLTVV.